This T cell receptor beta chain was sequenced in a study of Graves' ophthalmopathy and Graves' hyperthyroidism. Study outcomes and limitations: This model predicted ophthalmopathy progression (sensitivity approximately 68%, specificity 72.22%).

Using RNA transcripts, the TCR beta CDR3 regions were amplified. First-round RT-PCR relied on HTBI primers, and a second-round multiplex PCR came next. TCRdb re-analysed the multiplex PCR reads in MiXCR, keeping a single row per CDR3 protein. The sample records under 400,000 distinct CDR3 sequences, roughly a sixth being singletons. At least ten counts were recorded for this clonotype. Antigen unknown. Pregnant or lactating patients and those with other autoimmune diseases or uncontrolled infections were excluded. The PBMC fraction was derived from around 9.4 ml of fresh peripheral blood. V was trimmed by 5 bases and J by 7 bases, leaving 21 bases between them. Germline CDR1 is SGHAT and CDR2 is FQNNGV. The CDR3 is made up of 16 amino acids.

The sample was peripheral blood. The V and J genes are TRBV11-2 and TRBJ2-4; TRBD1 is a possible D gene (6 bases). This receptor was taken from an adult man with Graves' ophthalmopathy. The CDR3 spells CASSKDSSSKKNIQYF. CDR3 nucleotides: TGTGCCAGCAGCAAGGACAGCTCGTCAAAGAAGAACATTCAGTACTTC.